This TCR beta chain was documented in a study of vaccination and CD4 T cells after COVID-19. Looking at the study overall: In culture, cells were exposed to overlapping spike peptides from SARS-CoV-2, HCoV-NL63, HCoV-OC43 and HCoV-229E.

The Oncomine TCR Beta short-read assay was what sequenced the DNA obtained from cultured CD4+ T cells. TCRdb analysed the PCR reads with MiXCR anew, one entry per CDR3 protein. There are around 15,000 distinct CDR3 sequences in the sample; roughly 56% occur only once, and around 33% lies in the top ten. A remark on this clonotype: The antigen is not known.

In germline, CDR1 is SEHNR, CDR2 FQNEAQ (reference sequence). V was trimmed by 3 bases and J by 1 base, leaving 12 bases between them. The CDR3 is 16 residues long. The treatment is: approximately nine-day PBMC culture with coronavirus spike peptide pools or control peptides (ViraFEST assay). The TCR sequence derives from a human donor with COVID-19. The chain carries TRBV7-9 and TRBJ2-2; perhaps TRBD1 as D (6 bases). The sequencing used cultured CD4+ T cells from blood, collected after SARS-CoV-2 vaccination. CDR3 bases: TGTGCCAGCAGCTTTTCTGGGGGCGTGAACACCGGGGAGCTGTTTTTT. Its protein product is CASSFSGGVNTGELFF. The full variable domain, its missing parts supplied by reference TRBV7-9 and TRBJ2-2, is DTGVSQNPRHKITKRGQNVTFRCDPISEHNRLYWYRQTLGQGPEFLTYFQNEAQLEKSRLLSDRFSAERPKGSFSTLEIQRTEQGDSAMYLCASSFSGGVNTGELFFGEGSRLTVL.